This TCR beta chain was recovered during a study of blood T cell repertoires in COVID-19 (dated by TCRdb to 2018 to 2021). Study-level background: Samples covering the acute and convalescent phases of COVID-19 were provided by collaborators in the United States, Italy and Spain. Where available, HLA class I and class II types were obtained from metadata supplied by the sample provider rather than from assay-based typing. Subjects who had been exposed to COVID-19, were actively infected with it, or had recovered from it provided the deeply sampled blood TCRbeta repertoires that made up the dataset. Samples were obtained from the ongoing ImmuneRACE study (first 160 participants) and from about 1,300 subjects provided by 6 global collaborators. A de-identified subject ID, COVID-19 status, age in years and sex were almost always included in the sample metadata. The repertoires were released in a freely available public database meant as a resource for research on the immune response to SARS-CoV-2. The material from the prospective study consisted of cDNA or gDNA derived from T cells, B-cell-depleted T cells, or PBMCs.

TCRbeta CDR3 regions were amplified from genomic DNA using the immunoSEQ Assay, a bias-controlled multiplex PCR. For the original study's pipeline: Within the assay, amplification of reference gene primers was used to estimate how many nucleated cells each sample contained. To quantify the absolute abundance of each unique TCRbeta CDR3 rearrangement, sequence reads were collapsed and filtered. For each sample, productive Simpson clonality was calculated as the square root of Simpson's diversity index over productive rearrangements. Held by TCRdb, this immuneACCESS table contains in-frame sequences only and omits some clones. Under half of the omission traces to an unresolved V gene where checked; the cause of the rest is unknown. V, J and clone size derive from that table, while D and trimming were established from the DNA sequence. The sample table shows approximately 71,000 clones, and about 90% are seen once. Of the sample, just over 5% falls within the top ten clones.

Details on this clone: Its recognized antigen is unknown. There are no base qualities to consult, and no much larger clone falls within one base.

Overall study outcomes, separate from this receptor: Clinical and demographic metadata were provided uncurated, with the amount varying by source and participant.

Collaborating institutions collected whole blood in K2EDTA tubes following their own protocols. For TCRbeta analysis, collaborators shipped samples as frozen whole blood, isolated PBMCs, or DNA extracted from either of those sample types. The CDR3, from cysteine to phenylalanine, totals 12 residues. This entry keeps only the CDR3 DNA: 36 bases, framed from base 1. Trimming costs V 5 bases and J 2 bases, and their ends lie 6 bases apart. The receptor chain draws on TRBV12-3 or TRBV12-4 and TRBJ2-5; TRBD2 is a possible D gene, resting on 6 matching bases. This receptor was identified in a human donor in a cohort sampled during active COVID-19. Sequencing input: peripheral blood. The nucleotide sequence is given as TGTGCCAGCAGTCGGGGGCAAGAGACCCAGTACTTC. It specifies CASSRGQETQYF.